One and the same sample provided the 20 T cell receptor beta chains below, sequenced in a study of blood T cell repertoires in COVID-19. Measured with immunoSEQ multiplex PCR; TCRdb has only the in-frame clones, and not every one. The sample lists about 360,000 clones; around 87% were seen once. The sequenced sample consisted of PBMCs or T cells enriched from blood (not recorded which). The source is a man between 40 and 49 years old in a cohort exposed to, infected with or recovered from COVID-19 (not recorded which).

The gene calls are TRBV3-1 (or the pseudogene TRBV3-2) and TRBJ2-7; D may be TRBD1 (6 bases). V was trimmed by 3 bases and J by 1 base, leaving 16 bases between them. The CDR3 is 16 amino acids. Looked up from germline, CDR1 is LGHDT and CDR2 is YNNKEL (reference sequence). DNA of the CDR3: TGTGCCAGCAGCCAGCACCCGGGACAAAAATCCTACGAGCAGTACTTC. It specifies CASSQHPGQKSYEQYF.

This chain uses TRBV2 with TRBJ1-1, with 8 positions matching TRBD1. Trimming removed 6 bases from V and 1 base from J; junction bases left unmatched: 4. The germline gives CDR1 SNHLY, CDR2 FYNNEI. The CDR3 is 14 amino acids. CDR3 bases: TGTGCCAGCAGCCAACAGGGGGGGAACACTGAAGCTTTCTTT. Encoded protein: CASSQQGGNTEAFF. The variable domain in full, with the rest retrieved from reference TRBV2 and TRBJ1-1, is EPEVTQTPSHQVTQMGQEVILRCVPISNHLYFYWYRQILGQKVEFLVSFYNNEISEKSEIFDDQFSVERPDGSNFTLKIRSTKLEDSAMYFCASSQQGGNTEAFFGQGTRLTVV.

This clone showed up just once. The rearrangement joins TRBV27 to TRBJ2-7; D might be TRBD2 (6 bases). Germline-derived CDR1 and CDR2 are MNHEY and SMNVEV (reference sequence). The CDR3 extends over 13 amino acids. The V end was cut by 10 bases, the J end by 2 bases, with 15 bases between. This chain's CDR3 is CATLSRTTYEQYF. CDR3 DNA: TGTGCCACCTTGAGCCGGACTACCTACGAGCAGTACTTC.

The V gene is TRBV2, the J gene TRBJ2-1; D not certain. The CDR3 sequence is 15 residues long. V lost 5 bases, J lost 3 bases, and 14 bases lay in between. Germline-derived CDR1 and CDR2 are SNHLY and FYNNEI. DNA of the CDR3: TGTGCCAGCAGTCACGTCACCTTCGGCTACAATGAGCAGTTCTTC. Protein sequence: CASSHVTFGYNEQFF.

V usage is TRBV5-5 and J usage is TRBJ1-5; 9 bases map to TRBD1. V lost 3 bases, J lost 4 bases, and 8 bases stayed unmatched. The CDR3 has 16 amino acids. Germline V gene data show CDR1 as SGHKS and CDR2 as YYEKEE (reference sequence). The CDR3: CASSYGAGTGNQPQHF. CDR3 coding DNA: TGTGCCAGCAGCTACGGAGCCGGGACAGGGAATCAGCCCCAGCATTTT.

The chain carries TRBV7-8 and TRBJ2-7; 9 bases are a match to TRBD1. Germline V lookup: CDR1 SGHVS, CDR2 FQNEAQ. The CDR3 sequence is 17 residues long. V was clipped by 5 bases and J by 0 bases; unmatched bases: 11. CDR3 sequence reads: CASSENPGTGHSYEQYF. For the CDR3, the DNA is TGTGCCAGCAGCGAGAATCCCGGGACAGGGCACTCCTACGAGCAGTACTTC.

The rearrangement joins TRBV4-1 to TRBJ2-2, with 8 bases fitting TRBD2. The CDR3 has 17 residues. V shed 0 bases, J shed 6 bases, and the junction held 9 bases outside the gene matches. In germline, CDR1 is MGHRA, CDR2 YSYEKL. The CDR3 region has the DNA TGCGCCAGCAGCCAAGATCCCAGCGGGAGCTTAGCCGGGGAGCTGTTTTTT. Encoded protein: CASSQDPSGSLAGELFF.

V gene TRBV19 combines with J gene TRBJ2-3, with D possibly matching TRBD1 (6 bases). CDR3 size: 14 residues. V lost 4 bases to trimming and J lost 4 bases, with 12 bases between them. CDR1 is LNHDA, CDR2 SQIVND, per germline (reference sequence). CDR3 residues: CASSNRALPDTQYF. The CDR3 coding sequence is TGTGCCAGTAGTAACAGGGCGTTGCCAGATACGCAGTATTTT.

The chain recombines TRBV6-5 with TRBJ2-1; 8 positions agree with TRBD1. The CDR3 is 15 residues long. CDR1 is MNHEY and CDR2 is SVGAGI in the germline V gene. Losses at the gene ends were 6 bases for V and 9 bases for J; bases not matched to a gene: 13. CDR3 protein: CASRDAETGVFEQFF. The DNA of the CDR3 is TGTGCCAGCAGAGACGCCGAGACAGGGGTATTTGAGCAGTTCTTC.

J is TRBJ1-2 and V is TRBV3-1 (or the pseudogene TRBV3-2); D gene unclear. The V gene lost 3 bases and the J gene lost 2 bases, with 4 bases spanning the gap. This CDR3 region has 12 residues. The germline CDR1 and CDR2 sequences are LGHDT and YNNKEL (reference sequence). CDR3 in amino acids: CASSQSNYGYTF. CDR3 DNA: TGTGCCAGCAGCCAGTCGAACTATGGCTACACCTTC.

The chain combines TRBV10-3 with TRBJ1-2; TRBD1 is a possible D gene (6 bases). Deletions cut 0 bases from V and 8 bases from J, with 13 bases between. The CDR3 spans 14 residues. Germline values: CDR1 ENHRY, CDR2 SYGVKD. The CDR3 sequence is CAISESQDREGYTF. Here the CDR3 DNA reads TGTGCCATCAGTGAGTCCCAGGACAGAGAAGGCTACACCTTC.

The genes are TRBV19 and TRBJ2-3; the match to TRBD2 covers 8 bases. Germline trimming cut 3 bases from V and 4 bases from J; bases unmatched to any gene: 3. CDR1 and CDR2 (germline): LNHDA, SQIVND (reference sequence). CDR3 length: 14 amino acids. This CDR3 reads CASSMGREADTQYF. CDR3 DNA: TGTGCCAGTAGTATGGGGCGGGAGGCAGATACGCAGTATTTT.

The J gene is TRBJ2-7, the V gene TRBV10-2, with a possible D match to TRBD1 (6 bases). Trimming stripped 8 bases from V and 2 bases from J, with 25 bases between. The germline V gene encodes CDR1 WSHSY and CDR2 SAAADI. The length of the CDR3 is 17 residues. CDR3 DNA: TGCGCCAGCTCCCTCCAAGGACAGTTCGAATATCCCTACGAGCAGTACTTC. It encodes CASSLQGQFEYPYEQYF.

V gene TRBV30 combines with J gene TRBJ2-7, with TRBD1 matching over 9 bases. Germline V gene sequence: CDR1 GTSNPN, CDR2 SVGIG (reference sequence). V was pared by 3 bases and J by 6 bases, with 9 bases of the junction left unmatched. The CDR3 contains 14 residues. CDR3 nucleotide sequence: TGTGCCTGGAGGTGGGGACAGGGTAAGGGCGAGCAGTACTTC. It encodes CAWRWGQGKGEQYF.

The DNA of the CDR3 is TGTGCCAGTACCCCGAGCGGGACAAGGAATTCACCCCTCCACTTT. It encodes CASTPSGTRNSPLHF. The V call is TRBV19, the J call TRBJ1-6, with D perhaps TRBD1 (6 bases). The CDR3 spans 15 residues. V lost 7 bases, J lost 7 bases, and 17 bases lay in between. Germline V gene sequence: CDR1 LNHDA, CDR2 SQIVND (reference sequence).

This chain joins TRBV7-2 and TRBJ2-7; D is possibly TRBD1 (6 bases). Trimming took 5 bases from V and 2 from J, leaving 10 bases between them. The V gene's germline CDR1 is SGHTA and CDR2 FQGNSA. This CDR3 comprises 13 residues. CDR3 bases: TGTGCCAGCAGCACATACAGGGCCTACGAGCAGTACTTC. The encoded protein is CASSTYRAYEQYF.

The J gene is TRBJ2-3, the V gene TRBV5-6, with D tentatively TRBD1 (6 bases). Germline CDR1 reads SGHDT; CDR2 reads YYEEEE. The CDR3 totals 15 residues. The germline V and J ends were trimmed by 4 bases and 4 bases, with 16 bases remaining between them. CDR3 sequence: CASSPPGAASDTQYF. The DNA of the CDR3 is TGTGCCAGCAGCCCCCCAGGGGCCGCGTCAGATACGCAGTATTTT.

This sequence joins TRBV15 and TRBJ1-5, with D possibly TRBD1 on 6 matching bases. The CDR3 sequence is 15 residues long. The germline gives CDR1 LNHNV, CDR2 YYDKDF (reference sequence). Trimming took 0 bases from V and 8 from J, leaving 14 bases between them. The CDR3 sequence is CATSRDLGAVEPQHF. The CDR3 DNA follows: TGTGCCACCAGCAGAGATCTGGGGGCTGTAGAGCCCCAGCATTTT.

The chain is built from TRBV3-1 (or the pseudogene TRBV3-2) and TRBJ2-5; 7 nucleotides agree with TRBD2. The CDR3 extends over 17 amino acids. Germline CDR1 reads LGHDT; CDR2 reads YNNKEL (reference sequence). V dropped 1 base and J dropped 4; count of bases not matched to a gene: 12. The CDR3: CASSQGLLAGEAETQYF. The CDR3 coding sequence is TGTGCCAGCAGCCAAGGACTCTTGGCGGGAGAGGCAGAGACCCAGTACTTC.

V is TRBV19 and J is TRBJ1-1, with no clear D. There are 12 residues in the CDR3. CDR1 is LNHDA and CDR2 is SQIVND in the germline V gene (reference sequence). The V and J ends lost 7 bases and 4 bases respectively, with 10 bases between them. CDR3 protein: CASTYSGTEAFF. The CDR3 DNA reads as TGTGCCAGTACCTATTCGGGCACTGAAGCTTTCTTT.